This T cell receptor (beta chain) was captured by sequencing in a study of beta chain features in type 1 diabetes. Turning to the study itself: The patient and healthy donor groups were comparable for age, gender and cell yields. Study-wide results and caveats: In all four CD4+ subsets, TCRB CDR3 length was significantly, moderately reduced in type 1 diabetes.

As for this clone: Its antigen is not known.

The CDR3 extends over 15 amino acids. Deletions cut 1 base from V and 0 bases from J, with 9 bases between. Per germline, CDR1 KGHSH and CDR2 LQKENI. Purity exceeded 95% in all sorted populations. Reverse transcription of all isolated RNA meant that expressed TCRB transcripts were sequenced. Clones were read by immunoSEQ multiplex PCR, and TCRdb kept only the in-frame ones, dropping some. In the table there are some 700,000 clones, roughly 13% of which are singletons. The origin of this receptor is a man between 18 and 29 years old with type 1 diabetes. The rearrangement joins TRBV18 to TRBJ1-2, with TRBD1 as a possible D gene (6 bases). The sequenced material came from naive CD4+ T cells from blood. Written as DNA, the CDR3 is TGTGCCAGCTCACCACAGGGGGAAGCTAACTATGGCTACACCTTC. Protein: CASSPQGEANYGYTF.